Below are 10 T cell receptor beta chains sequenced from a single sample in a study of shared clonotypes between healthy human individuals. Measured with immunoSEQ multiplex PCR; TCRdb has only the in-frame clones, and not every one. The sample has over a million clones; approximately 80% are singletons. Material for sequencing was memory CD4+ T cells from PBMCs. Stated subset: CD45RA-negative fraction. The origin of the receptors is a man aged 18-30 years in good health. Some clones in this sample may be carry-over from other donors' samples.

The rearrangement uses TRBV6-1 and TRBJ2-7, with TRBD1 identical over 9 bases. CDR1 and CDR2 (germline): MNHNS, SASEGT. The trim removed 5 bases at V and 6 bases at J, leaving 8 bases unmatched. CDR3 length equals 14 residues. The CDR3 region has the DNA TGTGCCAGCAGTATGACAGGGGGGATTCGCGAGCAGTACTTC. This sequence encodes CASSMTGGIREQYF.

This chain uses TRBV11-2 with TRBJ2-7; D remains unclear. The germline V and J ends were trimmed by 2 bases and 0 bases, with 8 bases remaining between them. CDR1 and CDR2 (germline): SGHAT, FQNNGV. This CDR3 has 14 residues. CDR3: CASSLSWGSYEQYF. Written as DNA, the CDR3 is TGTGCCAGCAGCTTATCTTGGGGCTCCTACGAGCAGTACTTC.

This clone has a handful of counts. The V and J genes are TRBV21-1 and TRBJ1-2; the D segment call TRBD1 is taken from the table without a DNA check. TRBV21-1 is noted as a pseudogene. CDR3 length: 16 residues. This CDR3 is CASSGARQGINYGYTF. The CDR3 region has the DNA TGTGCCAGCAGCGGGGCGAGACAGGGCATTAACTATGGCTACACCTTC.

CDR3 protein: CASSRGTAGTSGEQFF. As DNA, the CDR3 is TGTGCCAGCAGCCGGGGGACAGCTGGGACTAGCGGGGAGCAGTTCTTC. The V call is TRBV14, the J call TRBJ2-1, with TRBD2 identical over 12 bases. The V segment lost 4 bases and the J segment 10 bases; nucleotides outside the gene matches: 11. This CDR3 is built from 16 residues. The germline V gene has CDR1 SGHDN and CDR2 FVKESK.

This clone was counted ten times or more. The chain employs TRBV2 and TRBJ1-5, with TRBD1 matching over 8 bases. CDR1 and CDR2 (germline): SNHLY, FYNNEI. Losses at the gene ends were 4 bases for V and 5 bases for J; bases not matched to a gene: 4. This CDR3 is 14 amino acids long. This CDR3 is CASSGQGIHQPQHF. The DNA of the CDR3 is TGTGCCAGCAGTGGACAGGGGATACATCAGCCCCAGCATTTT.

The rearrangement links TRBV28 to TRBJ2-3; D is perhaps TRBD2 (6 bases). Germline CDR1 and CDR2: MDHEN and SYDVKM. V gave up 6 bases and J gave up 3 bases, with 16 bases separating them. The CDR3 runs to 15 residues. CDR3 nucleotide sequence: TGTGCCAGCAGCCCCGGAGGGGCATATACAGATACGCAGTATTTT. Amino acid sequence: CASSPGGAYTDTQYF.

The CDR3 DNA sequence: TGTGCCAGCAGCCGACTATTTGGGAGCGGCTCTGCAACTAATGAAAAACTGTTTTTT. This translates into CASSRLFGSGSATNEKLFF. This chain connects TRBV13 to TRBJ1-4; D remains unclear. CDR1 and CDR2 from the germline V gene are PRHDT and FYEKMQ (reference sequence). Deletions cut 5 bases from V and 0 bases from J, with 22 bases between. This CDR3 region has 19 residues. The full variable domain, with the rest looked up from reference TRBV13 and TRBJ1-4, is AAGVIQSPRHLIKEKRETATLKCYPIPRHDTVYWYQQGPGQDPQFLISFYEKMQSDKGSIPDRFSAQQFSDYHSELNMSSLELGDSALYFCASSRLFGSGSATNEKLFFGSGTQLSVL.

The chain has TRBV27 and TRBJ1-4, with unresolved D. The germline gives CDR1 MNHEY, CDR2 SMNVEV (reference sequence). With 5 bases removed from V and 3 bases from J, the gap between germline ends came to 13 bases. This CDR3 is 15 amino acids long. This CDR3 is CASSPRVTSNEKLFF. CDR3 sequence (DNA): TGTGCCAGCAGTCCTAGGGTTACATCTAATGAAAAACTGTTTTTT.

The V call is TRBV6-5, the J call TRBJ2-7, with D perhaps being TRBD1 or TRBD2 (5 bases each). Germline lookup yields CDR1 MNHEY and CDR2 SVGAGI. With 4 bases removed from V and 3 bases from J, the gap between germline ends came to 13 bases. The CDR3 totals 14 residues. CDR3: CASSFRDRIYEQYF. CDR3 DNA sequence: TGTGCCAGCAGTTTCCGGGACCGAATCTACGAGCAGTACTTC.

The chain recombines TRBV5-1 with TRBJ2-2; 13 positions match TRBD2. Germline CDR1 and CDR2: SGHRS and YFSETQ. V shed 4 bases, J shed 8 bases, and the junction held 8 bases outside the gene matches. The CDR3 length is 16 residues. The CDR3 DNA is TGCGCCAGCAGCGTAAGGACTAGCGGGAGTAGTGGGGAGCTGTTTTTT. It specifies CASSVRTSGSSGELFF.